The 30 T cell receptor beta chains listed next were all sequenced from one sample in a study of blood T cell repertoires in COVID-19. Here immunoSEQ multiplex PCR was the method, and the copy in TCRdb shows in-frame clones only, minus some. The table records a few hundred thousand clones, 75% to 90% of them present only once. Specimen: PBMCs or T cells enriched from blood (not recorded which). Every receptor here comes from a man aged 35-49 years who had recovered from COVID-19.

The V and J genes are TRBV24-1 and TRBJ1-1; D remains ambiguous. The CDR3 loop spans 12 amino acids. Germline V gene data show CDR1 as KGHDR and CDR2 as SFDVKD. The V gene lost 4 bases and the J gene lost 11 bases, with 13 bases spanning the gap. The CDR3 coding sequence is TGTGCCACCAGTGAAGAGGGTCGAATGGCTTTCTTT. Its translation: CATSEEGRMAFF.

V gene TRBV30 combines with J gene TRBJ2-3; 12 nucleotides agree with TRBD2. The CDR3 is 18 residues long. The V and J ends lost 2 bases and 7 bases, in that order; junction bases with no gene match: 16. Germline-derived CDR1 and CDR2 are GTSNPN and SVGIG (reference sequence). In DNA form, the CDR3 reads TGTGCCTGGAGTCTGCGGGGGACTAGCGGGTATTCCCACAATACGCAGTATTTT. The encoded protein is CAWSLRGTSGYSHNTQYF. Drawing the rest from reference TRBV30 and TRBJ2-3, the complete variable domain is SQTIHQWPATLVQPVGSPLSLECTVEGTSNPNLYWYRQAAGRGLQLLFYSVGIGQISSEVPQNLSASRPQDRQFILSSKKLLLSDSGFYLCAWSLRGTSGYSHNTQYFGPGTRLTVL.

The chain recombines TRBV4-3 with TRBJ2-5; 10 bases match TRBD1. This CDR3 is 17 amino acids long. The V and J ends lost 4 bases and 5 bases, in that order; junction bases with no gene match: 13. Germline V gene lookup returns CDR1 LGHNA and CDR2 YSLEER. Written as DNA, the CDR3 is TGCGCCAGCAGCCCTCGTCTTCGGGACAGGGGAATGGAGACCCAGTACTTC. Translation gives CASSPRLRDRGMETQYF.

The V gene is TRBV21-1, the J gene TRBJ2-5; the table's D call TRBD1 went unverified against the DNA. TRBV21-1 is a listed pseudogene. This CDR3 has 13 residues. CDR3: CASSTGLGETQYF. The DNA for the CDR3 is TGTGCCAGCAGCACAGGCTTAGGAGAGACCCAGTACTTC.

The chain carries TRBV5-1 and TRBJ2-2; 9 positions agree with TRBD2. Germline lookup yields CDR1 SGHRS and CDR2 YFSETQ. Trimming at V came to 0 bases and at J to 2 bases, leaving 5 bases not matched to a gene. The length of the CDR3 is 17 residues. The CDR3 bases are TGCGCCAGCAGCTTGGACTGGCGGGAGGGCAACACCGGGGAGCTGTTTTTT. Its translation: CASSLDWREGNTGELFF.

The chain couples TRBV7-2 to TRBJ2-1, with 10 positions matching TRBD2. Looked up from germline, CDR1 is SGHTA and CDR2 is FQGNSA. There are 15 residues in the CDR3. Unmatched junction bases numbered 3, after V lost 2 bases and J lost 5 bases. DNA of the CDR3: TGTGCCAGCAGCTTAACTGGGACTAGCGACAATGAGCAGTTCTTC. Its translation: CASSLTGTSDNEQFF. Full variable domain (remainder filled in from reference TRBV7-2 and TRBJ2-1): GAGVSQSPSNKVTEKGKDVELRCDPISGHTALYWYRQSLGQGLEFLIYFQGNSAPDKSGLPSDRFSAERTGGSVSTLTIQRTQQEDSAVYLCASSLTGTSDNEQFFGPGTRLTVL.

The chain employs TRBV11-2 and TRBJ2-1; D possibly corresponds to TRBD1 (6 bases). Germline V lookup: CDR1 SGHAT, CDR2 FQNNGV. The ends were cut back, 3 bases at V and 3 bases at J, with 12 bases in the middle. The CDR3 loop spans 15 amino acids. This CDR3 is CASSFRGRGYNEQFF. The CDR3 bases are TGTGCCAGCAGCTTCAGGGGAAGGGGCTACAATGAGCAGTTCTTC.

V and J are TRBV6-5 and TRBJ2-2; a weak D match, TRBD1 (5 bases). Germline loops: CDR1 MNHEY, CDR2 SVGAGI. The CDR3 spans 16 residues. With 0 bases removed from V and 1 base from J, the gap between germline ends came to 9 bases. The CDR3 loop is CASSYSPRGNTGELFF. In DNA, the CDR3 is TGTGCCAGCAGTTACTCCCCAAGGGGGAACACCGGGGAGCTGTTTTTT.

The chain is built from TRBV10-2 and TRBJ2-1; TRBD1 is a possible D gene (6 bases). The CDR3 runs 17 residues. V lost 1 base and J lost 0, with 13 bases in between. Per germline, CDR1 WSHSY and CDR2 SAAADI. CDR3 sequence reads: CASSELGALSSYNEQFF. The CDR3 DNA reads TGCGCCAGCAGTGAGTTGGGGGCGTTAAGCTCCTACAATGAGCAGTTCTTC.

CDR3 loop: CASSQPGQGVYSNQPQHF. The CDR3 DNA follows: TGTGCCAGCAGCCAACCGGGACAGGGGGTCTATAGCAATCAGCCCCAGCATTTT. The chain joins TRBV21-1 to TRBJ1-5; the DNA was not used to check the table's D call, TRBD1. TRBV21-1 is a recognized pseudogene. The length of the CDR3 is 18 residues.

J is TRBJ1-3 and V is TRBV18; TRBD1 agrees at 8 bases. Trimming at V came to 6 bases and at J to 4 bases, leaving 2 bases not matched to a gene. CDR1 and CDR2 from the germline V gene are KGHSH and LQKENI. The CDR3 sequence is 13 residues long. CDR3 nucleotide sequence: TGTGCCAGCTCTACAGGGGGAGGAAACACCATATATTTT. This sequence encodes CASSTGGGNTIYF.

The chain recombines TRBV5-1 with TRBJ1-1; TRBD1 matches at 7 bases. This CDR3 has 16 amino acids. In germline, CDR1 is SGHRS, CDR2 YFSETQ. V gave up 4 bases and J gave up 0 bases; unmatched junction bases: 9. The CDR3 nucleotides are TGCGCCAGCAGCCCGGGGACAGAAGCAGTGAACACTGAAGCTTTCTTT. Protein: CASSPGTEAVNTEAFF.

The chain joins TRBV4-2 to TRBJ2-3; D perhaps matches TRBD2 (6 bases). The CDR3 totals 14 residues. V lost 0 bases and J lost 6, with 10 bases in between. Germline CDR1 and CDR2: LGHNA and YNFKEQ. The CDR3 region has the DNA TGTGCCAGCAGCCAAGAAGCTAGCGTTGATACGCAGTATTTT. This gives the protein CASSQEASVDTQYF.

The rearrangement links TRBV7-2 to TRBJ2-7, with 7 bases aligning to TRBD2. With 1 base clipped from V and 2 bases from J, the junction kept 5 bases outside the gene matches. The CDR3 runs to 15 residues. CDR1 is SGHTA, CDR2 FQGNSA, per germline. The CDR3: CASSLVAGDTYEQYF. The CDR3 nucleotides are TGTGCCAGCAGCTTAGTTGCGGGAGATACCTACGAGCAGTACTTC.

Ten or more counts support this clone. This chain uses TRBV4-3 with TRBJ1-6, with 7 bases matching TRBD1. Germline-derived CDR1 and CDR2 are LGHNA and YSLEER. CDR3 length equals 18 residues. J gave up 6 bases and V 0 bases, and 11 bases lay outside the gene matches. CDR3: CASSQESSQTGRNSPLHF. CDR3 DNA: TGCGCCAGCAGCCAAGAAAGTTCGCAGACAGGGCGTAATTCACCCCTCCACTTT.

This chain connects TRBV30 to TRBJ2-7; 8 bases map to TRBD1. The CDR3 contains 13 residues. Germline-derived CDR1 and CDR2 are GTSNPN and SVGIG (reference sequence). With V trimmed by 4 bases and J by 0 bases, 2 bases remained unmatched. This chain's CDR3 is CAWNRGSSYEQYF. CDR3 coding DNA: TGTGCCTGGAACAGGGGGAGCTCCTACGAGCAGTACTTC.

The chain has TRBV6-5 and TRBJ2-2, with 10 bases that match TRBD2. The trim removed 7 bases at V and 7 bases at J, leaving 6 bases unmatched. CDR1 is MNHEY and CDR2 is SVGAGI in the germline V gene. The CDR3 has 14 residues. The CDR3 sequence: CASTASGRHGELFF. CDR3 nucleotides: TGTGCCAGCACGGCTAGCGGGAGACACGGGGAGCTGTTTTTT.

The rearrangement joins TRBV3-1 (or the pseudogene TRBV3-2) to TRBJ1-5; no definite D call. Germline lookup yields CDR1 LGHDT and CDR2 YNNKEL (reference sequence). V lost 3 bases and J lost 5, with 8 bases in between. This CDR3 spans 13 amino acids. The CDR3 sequence: CASSHKSDQPQHF. CDR3 bases: TGTGCCAGCAGCCATAAAAGCGATCAGCCCCAGCATTTT.

This chain joins TRBV11-2 and TRBJ2-1, with 7 bases matching TRBD2. This CDR3 contains 17 residues. Trimming at V came to 2 bases and at J to 4 bases, leaving 11 bases not matched to a gene. Germline lookup yields CDR1 SGHAT and CDR2 FQNNGV. The CDR3 region has the DNA TGTGCCAGCAGCTTACAGCGGGGAGACGCCCTATACAATGAGCAGTTCTTC. Its protein product is CASSLQRGDALYNEQFF.

CDR3 DNA: TGTGCTAGTACTTCCCTAGGACTAGACACAGATACGCAGTATTTT. Translation: CASTSLGLDTDTQYF. This chain connects TRBV12-5 to TRBJ2-3; 7 bases line up with TRBD2. CDR1 and CDR2 (germline): LGHNT, FRNRAP. V gave up 8 bases and J gave up 2 bases; unmatched junction bases: 10. The CDR3 contains 15 residues.

The gene calls are TRBV6-5 and TRBJ1-5, with 7 bases fitting TRBD1. This CDR3 comprises 15 residues. CDR1 is MNHEY, CDR2 SVGAGI, per germline. The ends lost 5 bases at V and 2 bases at J; junction bases unmatched: 6. CDR3 DNA sequence: TGTGCCAGCAGTAAGGACAGGACTGGCAATCAGCCCCAGCATTTT. This codes for CASSKDRTGNQPQHF.

V usage is TRBV12-3 or TRBV12-4 and J usage is TRBJ1-5, with 8 positions matching TRBD1. The CDR3 has 12 residues. The trim removed 8 bases at V and 4 bases at J, leaving 1 base unmatched. The CDR3 sequence is CASGQGNQPQHF. CDR3 in DNA: TGTGCCAGCGGACAGGGAAATCAGCCCCAGCATTTT.

The chain has TRBV3-1 (or the pseudogene TRBV3-2) and TRBJ1-2, with 8 bases matching TRBD1. The V gene's germline CDR1 is LGHDT and CDR2 YNNKEL (reference sequence). V shed 6 bases and J 2 bases; nucleotides not matched to a gene: 2. The CDR3 is 13 residues long. The CDR3 loop reads CASRQGENYGYTF. CDR3 in DNA: TGTGCCAGCAGACAGGGGGAGAACTATGGCTACACCTTC.

This rearrangement joins TRBV24-1 to TRBJ2-1; D is ambiguous. Per the germline V gene, CDR1 is KGHDR and CDR2 is SFDVKD. This CDR3 is built from 13 residues. With 2 bases removed from V and 8 bases from J, the gap between germline ends came to 9 bases. CDR3 nucleotides: TGTGCCACCAGTGATTCCCTGTTAGATGAGCAGTTCTTC. Amino acid sequence: CATSDSLLDEQFF.

This clone showed up just once. V usage is TRBV19 and J usage is TRBJ1-3; 7 bases align to TRBD1. CDR1 LNHDA and CDR2 SQIVND come from the germline V gene (reference sequence). This CDR3 is built from 17 residues. The junction had 8 bases not matched to a gene; V was cut back by 3 bases and J by 0 bases. The CDR3 DNA sequence: TGTGCCAGTAGTATTGGAGGGGGCGCCGACTCTGGAAACACCATATATTTT. Amino acid sequence: CASSIGGGADSGNTIYF. Together with reference TRBV19 and TRBJ1-3, the CDR3 gives the full variable domain: DGGITQSPKYLFRKEGQNVTLSCEQNLNHDAMYWYRQDPGQGLRLIYYSQIVNDFQKGDIAEGYSVSREKKESFPLTVTSAQKNPTAFYLCASSIGGGADSGNTIYFGEGSWLTVV.

This clone appeared a few times. The chain is built from TRBV5-1 and TRBJ1-1; TRBD1 matches 8 bases. V lost 5 bases to trimming and J lost 8 bases; unmatched junction nucleotides: 5. The CDR3 spans 12 residues. Germline loops: CDR1 SGHRS, CDR2 YFSETQ. CDR3 amino acids: CASRTTGAEAFF. CDR3 coding DNA: TGCGCCAGCAGGACGACAGGGGCCGAAGCTTTCTTT.

The CDR3 region has the DNA TGTGCCAGTAACGCTGAGACAGGGGGGGGAAACACTGAAGCTTTCTTT. The encoded protein is CASNAETGGGNTEAFF. The rearrangement joins TRBV19 to TRBJ1-1; 9 bases line up with TRBD1. The CDR3 is 16 residues long. Germline V gene lookup returns CDR1 LNHDA and CDR2 SQIVND (reference sequence). The V and J ends lost 7 bases and 2 bases, in that order; junction bases with no gene match: 11. Together with reference TRBV19 and TRBJ1-1, the CDR3 gives the full variable domain: DGGITQSPKYLFRKEGQNVTLSCEQNLNHDAMYWYRQDPGQGLRLIYYSQIVNDFQKGDIAEGYSVSREKKESFPLTVTSAQKNPTAFYLCASNAETGGGNTEAFFGQGTRLTVV.

The rearrangement joins TRBV5-1 to TRBJ2-5; possibly TRBD2 for D (5 bases). Trimming removed 2 bases at V and 3 bases at J, with 11 bases between. Looked up from germline, CDR1 is SGHRS and CDR2 is YFSETQ. This CDR3 spans 14 amino acids. The DNA of the CDR3 is TGCGCCAGCAGCTTAGGGCGGGCGGAAGAGACCCAGTACTTC. Its protein product is CASSLGRAEETQYF. The full variable domain, in which reference TRBV5-1 and TRBJ2-5 provide the parts outside the CDR3, is KAGVTQTPRYLIKTRGQQVTLSCSPISGHRSVSWYQQTPGQGLQFLFEYFSETQRNKGNFPGRFSGRQFSNSRSEMNVSTLELGDSALYLCASSLGRAEETQYFGPGTRLLVL.

The rearrangement links TRBV6-5 to TRBJ1-1, with D perhaps matching TRBD1 (5 bases). The V gene lost 6 bases and the J gene lost 5 bases, with 13 bases spanning the gap. CDR3 length: 13 amino acids. Germline CDR1 and CDR2: MNHEY and SVGAGI. CDR3 nucleotide sequence: TGTGCCAGCAGCGACAGCCGAACGACTGAAGCTTTCTTT. Encoded protein: CASSDSRTTEAFF.

This clone showed up just a few times. The V gene is TRBV5-5, the J gene TRBJ1-3, with D hard to call. The V gene lost 2 bases and the J gene lost 1 base, with 7 bases spanning the gap. The CDR3 loop spans 14 amino acids. Germline CDR1 SGHKS, CDR2 YYEKEE (reference sequence). CDR3 sequence (DNA): TGTGCCAGCAGCTTCTTCGGTTCTGGAAACACCATATATTTT. Protein sequence: CASSFFGSGNTIYF.